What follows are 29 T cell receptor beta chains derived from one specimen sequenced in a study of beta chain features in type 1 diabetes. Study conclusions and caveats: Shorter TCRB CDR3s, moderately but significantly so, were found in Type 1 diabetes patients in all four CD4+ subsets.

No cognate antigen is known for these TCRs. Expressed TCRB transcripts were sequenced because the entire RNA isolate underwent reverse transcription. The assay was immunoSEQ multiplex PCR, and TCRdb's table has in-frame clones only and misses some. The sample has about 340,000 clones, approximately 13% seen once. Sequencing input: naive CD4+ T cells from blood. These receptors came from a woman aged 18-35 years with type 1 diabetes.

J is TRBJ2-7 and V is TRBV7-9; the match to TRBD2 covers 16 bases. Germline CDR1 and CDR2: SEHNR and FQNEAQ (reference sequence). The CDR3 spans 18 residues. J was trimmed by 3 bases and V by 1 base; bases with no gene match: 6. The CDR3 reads CASSLVRGLAGGDYEQYV. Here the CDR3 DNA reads TGTGCCAGCAGCTTAGTGAGGGGACTAGCGGGAGGGGACTACGAGCAGTACGTC.

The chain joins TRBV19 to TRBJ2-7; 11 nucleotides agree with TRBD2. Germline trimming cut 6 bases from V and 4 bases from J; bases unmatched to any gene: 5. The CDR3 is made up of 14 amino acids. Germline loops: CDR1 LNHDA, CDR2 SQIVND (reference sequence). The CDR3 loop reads CASSPRLAGYEQYF. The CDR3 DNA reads TGTGCCAGTAGCCCCAGACTAGCGGGATACGAGCAGTACTTC.

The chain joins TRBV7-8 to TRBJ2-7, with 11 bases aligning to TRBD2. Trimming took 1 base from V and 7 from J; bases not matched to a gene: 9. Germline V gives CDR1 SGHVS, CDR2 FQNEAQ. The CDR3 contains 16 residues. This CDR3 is CASSLEASGRPEEQYV. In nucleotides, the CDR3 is TGTGCCAGCAGCTTAGAGGCTAGCGGGAGGCCGGAGGAGCAGTACGTC.

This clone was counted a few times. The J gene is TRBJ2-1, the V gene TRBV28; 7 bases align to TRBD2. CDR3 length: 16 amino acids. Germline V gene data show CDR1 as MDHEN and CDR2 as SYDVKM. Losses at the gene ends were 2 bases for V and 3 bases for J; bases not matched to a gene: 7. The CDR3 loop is CASSLLGGSFYNEQFF. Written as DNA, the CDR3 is TGTGCCAGCAGTTTACTCGGCGGGAGTTTCTACAATGAGCAGTTCTTC.

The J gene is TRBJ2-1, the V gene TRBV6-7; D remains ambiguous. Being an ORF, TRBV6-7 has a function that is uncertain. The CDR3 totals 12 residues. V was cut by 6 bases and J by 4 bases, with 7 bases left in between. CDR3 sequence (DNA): TGTGCCAGCAGATCGGGTTACAATGAGCAGTTCTTC. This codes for CASRSGYNEQFF.

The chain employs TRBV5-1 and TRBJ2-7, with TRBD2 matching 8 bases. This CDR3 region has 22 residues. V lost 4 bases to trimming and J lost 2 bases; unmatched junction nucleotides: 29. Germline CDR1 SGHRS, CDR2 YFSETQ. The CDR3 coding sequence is TGCGCCAGCAGCCGTCTTCCGGGACTGAGAAAGGACGGCGGGAGGCCCCCCTACGAGCAGTACTTC. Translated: CASSRLPGLRKDGGRPPYEQYF.

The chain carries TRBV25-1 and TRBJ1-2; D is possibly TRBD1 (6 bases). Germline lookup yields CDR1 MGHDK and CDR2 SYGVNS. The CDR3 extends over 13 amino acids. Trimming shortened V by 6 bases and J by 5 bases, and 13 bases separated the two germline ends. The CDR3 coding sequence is TGTGCCAGCAGGAGGGATGGACAGTATGGCTACACCTTC. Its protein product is CASRRDGQYGYTF.

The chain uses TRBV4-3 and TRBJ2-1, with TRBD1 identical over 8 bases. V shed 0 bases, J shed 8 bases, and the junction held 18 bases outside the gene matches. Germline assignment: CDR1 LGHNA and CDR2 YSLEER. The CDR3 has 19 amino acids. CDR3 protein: CASSQERRTGSRKRDEQFF. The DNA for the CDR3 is TGCGCCAGCAGCCAAGAAAGGCGGACAGGGAGCCGTAAGAGGGATGAGCAGTTCTTC.

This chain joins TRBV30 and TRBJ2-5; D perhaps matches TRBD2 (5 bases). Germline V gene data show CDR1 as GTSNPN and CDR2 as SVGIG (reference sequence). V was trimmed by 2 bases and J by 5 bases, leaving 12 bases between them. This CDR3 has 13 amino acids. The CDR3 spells CAWSWKGVETQYF. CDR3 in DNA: TGTGCCTGGAGTTGGAAGGGAGTGGAGACCCAGTACTTC. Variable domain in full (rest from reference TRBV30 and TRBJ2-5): SQTIHQWPATLVQPVGSPLSLECTVEGTSNPNLYWYRQAAGRGLQLLFYSVGIGQISSEVPQNLSASRPQDRQFILSSKKLLLSDSGFYLCAWSWKGVETQYFGPGTRLLVL.

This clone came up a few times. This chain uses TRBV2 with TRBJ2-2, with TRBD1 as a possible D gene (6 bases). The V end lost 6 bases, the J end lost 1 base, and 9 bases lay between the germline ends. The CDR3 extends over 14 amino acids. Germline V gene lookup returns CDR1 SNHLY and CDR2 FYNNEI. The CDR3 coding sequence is TGTGCCAGCAGGCCGGACAGGAACACCGGGGAGCTGTTTTTT. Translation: CASRPDRNTGELFF.

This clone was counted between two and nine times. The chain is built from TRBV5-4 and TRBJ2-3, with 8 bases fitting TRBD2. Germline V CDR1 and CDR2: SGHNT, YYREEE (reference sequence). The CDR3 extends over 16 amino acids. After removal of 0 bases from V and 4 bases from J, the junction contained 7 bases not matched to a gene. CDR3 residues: CASSLAGTRFADTQYF. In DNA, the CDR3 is TGTGCCAGCAGCTTGGCCGGGACTAGATTCGCAGATACGCAGTATTTT.

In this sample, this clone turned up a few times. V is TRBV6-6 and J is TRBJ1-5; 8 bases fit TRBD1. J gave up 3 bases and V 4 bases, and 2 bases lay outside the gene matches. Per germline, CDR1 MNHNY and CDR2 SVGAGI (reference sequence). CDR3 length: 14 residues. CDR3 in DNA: TGTGCCAGCAGTTCGACAGGGGCCAATCAGCCCCAGCATTTT. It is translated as CASSSTGANQPQHF.

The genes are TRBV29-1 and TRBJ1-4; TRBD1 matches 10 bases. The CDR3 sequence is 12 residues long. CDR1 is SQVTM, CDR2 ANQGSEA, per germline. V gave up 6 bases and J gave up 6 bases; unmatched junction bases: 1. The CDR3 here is CSVGQGDEKLFF. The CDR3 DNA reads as TGCAGCGTCGGACAGGGGGATGAAAAACTGTTTTTT.

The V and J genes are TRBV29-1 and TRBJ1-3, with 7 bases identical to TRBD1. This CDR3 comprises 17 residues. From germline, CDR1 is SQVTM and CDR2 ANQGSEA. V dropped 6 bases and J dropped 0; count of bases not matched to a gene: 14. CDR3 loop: CSVGGKGASPSGNTIYF. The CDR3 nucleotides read TGCAGCGTAGGGGGTAAGGGGGCCTCCCCCTCTGGAAACACCATATATTTT. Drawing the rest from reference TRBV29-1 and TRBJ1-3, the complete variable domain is SAVISQKPSRDICQRGTSLTIQCQVDSQVTMMFWYRQQPGQSLTLIATANQGSEATYESGFVIDKFPISRPNLTFSTLTVSNMSPEDSSIYLCSVGGKGASPSGNTIYFGEGSWLTVV.

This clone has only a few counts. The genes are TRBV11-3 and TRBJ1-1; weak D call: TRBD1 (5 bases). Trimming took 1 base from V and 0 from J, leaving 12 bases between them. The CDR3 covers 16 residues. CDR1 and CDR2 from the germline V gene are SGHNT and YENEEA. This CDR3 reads CASSLGEGEMNTEAFF. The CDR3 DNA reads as TGTGCCAGCAGCTTAGGCGAAGGGGAAATGAACACTGAAGCTTTCTTT.

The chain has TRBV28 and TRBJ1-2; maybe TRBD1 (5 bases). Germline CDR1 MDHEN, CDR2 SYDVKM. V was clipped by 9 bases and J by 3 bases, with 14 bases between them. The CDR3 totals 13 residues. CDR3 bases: TGTGCCAGTAGGGGTGCGGATTACTATGGCTACACCTTC. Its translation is CASRGADYYGYTF.

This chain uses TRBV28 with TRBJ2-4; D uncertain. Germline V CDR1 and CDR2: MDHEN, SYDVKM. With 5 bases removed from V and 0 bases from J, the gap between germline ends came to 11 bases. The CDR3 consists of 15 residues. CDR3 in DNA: TGTGCCAGCAGTCCTACTGAGTTAGCCAAAAACATTCAGTACTTC. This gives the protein CASSPTELAKNIQYF.

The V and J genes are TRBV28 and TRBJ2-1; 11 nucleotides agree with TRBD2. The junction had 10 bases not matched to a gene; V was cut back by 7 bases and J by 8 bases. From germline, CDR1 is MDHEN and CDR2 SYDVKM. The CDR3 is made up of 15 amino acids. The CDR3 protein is CASTSTSGSLYEQFF. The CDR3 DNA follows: TGTGCCAGCACCTCAACTAGCGGGAGTTTATATGAGCAGTTCTTC. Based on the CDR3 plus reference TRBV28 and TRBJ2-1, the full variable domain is DVKVTQSSRYLVKRTGEKVFLECVQDMDHENMFWYRQDPGLGLRLIYFSYDVKMKEKGDIPEGYSVSREKKERFSLILESASTNQTSMYLCASTSTSGSLYEQFFGPGTRLTVL.

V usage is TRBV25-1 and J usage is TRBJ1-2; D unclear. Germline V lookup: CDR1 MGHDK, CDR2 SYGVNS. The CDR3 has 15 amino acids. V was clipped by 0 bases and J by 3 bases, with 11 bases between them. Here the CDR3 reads CASSEYWTPHYGYTF. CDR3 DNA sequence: TGTGCCAGCAGTGAATATTGGACTCCTCACTATGGCTACACCTTC.

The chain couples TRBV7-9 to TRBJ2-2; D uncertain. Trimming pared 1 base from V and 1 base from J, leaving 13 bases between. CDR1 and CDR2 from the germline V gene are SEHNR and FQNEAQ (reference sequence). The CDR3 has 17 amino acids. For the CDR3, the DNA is TGTGCCAGCAGCTTAGTCTTTCGCCTAGTGAACACCGGGGAGCTGTTTTTT. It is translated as CASSLVFRLVNTGELFF.

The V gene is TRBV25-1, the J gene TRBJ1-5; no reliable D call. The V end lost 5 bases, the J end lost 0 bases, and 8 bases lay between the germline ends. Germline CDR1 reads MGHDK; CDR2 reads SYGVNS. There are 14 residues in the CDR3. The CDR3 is CASSYGYSNQPQHF. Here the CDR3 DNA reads TGTGCCAGCAGTTACGGTTATAGCAATCAGCCCCAGCATTTT.

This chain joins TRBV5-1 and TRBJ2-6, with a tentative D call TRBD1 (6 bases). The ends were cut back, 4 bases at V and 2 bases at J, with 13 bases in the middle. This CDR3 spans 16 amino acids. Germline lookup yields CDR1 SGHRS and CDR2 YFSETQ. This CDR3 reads CASSQGSPAGANVLTF. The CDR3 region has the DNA TGCGCCAGCAGCCAGGGGTCTCCGGCTGGGGCCAACGTCCTGACTTTC.

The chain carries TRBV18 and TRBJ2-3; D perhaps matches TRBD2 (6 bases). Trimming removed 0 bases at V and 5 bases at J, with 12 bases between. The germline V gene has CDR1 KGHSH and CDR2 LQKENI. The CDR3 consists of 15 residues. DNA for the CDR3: TGTGCCAGCTCACCACCTAGCGGCGGCGGAGATACGCAGTATTTT. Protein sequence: CASSPPSGGGDTQYF.

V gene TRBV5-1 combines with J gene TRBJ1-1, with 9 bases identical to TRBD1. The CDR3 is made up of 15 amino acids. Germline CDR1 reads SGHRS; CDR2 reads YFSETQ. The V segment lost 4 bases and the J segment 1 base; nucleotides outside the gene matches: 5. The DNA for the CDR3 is TGCGCCAGCAGCGGGAGGACAGGGGCGAACACTGAAGCTTTCTTT. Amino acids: CASSGRTGANTEAFF.

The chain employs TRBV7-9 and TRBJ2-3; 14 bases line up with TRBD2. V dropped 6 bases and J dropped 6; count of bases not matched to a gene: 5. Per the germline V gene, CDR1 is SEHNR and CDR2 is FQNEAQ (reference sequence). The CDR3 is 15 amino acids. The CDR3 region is CASRLTSGRADTQYF. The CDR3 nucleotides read TGTGCCAGCAGATTGACTAGCGGGAGGGCCGATACGCAGTATTTT.

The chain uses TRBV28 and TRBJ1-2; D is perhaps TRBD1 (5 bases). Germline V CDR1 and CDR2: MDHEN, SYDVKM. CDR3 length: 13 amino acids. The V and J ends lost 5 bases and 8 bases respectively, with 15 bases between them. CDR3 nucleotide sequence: TGTGCCAGCAGTCCTCCAGGGAATAACGGCTACACCTTC. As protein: CASSPPGNNGYTF.

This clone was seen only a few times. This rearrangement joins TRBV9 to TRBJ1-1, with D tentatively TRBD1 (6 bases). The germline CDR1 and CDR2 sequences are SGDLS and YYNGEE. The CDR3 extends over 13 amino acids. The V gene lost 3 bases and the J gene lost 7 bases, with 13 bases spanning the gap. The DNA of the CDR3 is TGTGCCAGCAGCGCGGGGGGGGCCAGTGAAGCTTTCTTT. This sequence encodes CASSAGGASEAFF. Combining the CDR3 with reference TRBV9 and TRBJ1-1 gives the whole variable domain DSGVTQTPKHLITATGQRVTLRCSPRSGDLSVYWYQQSLDQGLQFLIQYYNGEERAKGNILERFSAQQFPDLHSELNLSSLELGDSALYFCASSAGGASEAFFGQGTRLTVV.

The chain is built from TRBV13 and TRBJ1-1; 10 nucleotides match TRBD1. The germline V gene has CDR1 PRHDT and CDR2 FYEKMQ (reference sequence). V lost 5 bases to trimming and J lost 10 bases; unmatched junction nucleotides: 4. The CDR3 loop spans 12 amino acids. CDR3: CASSPWDRGAFF. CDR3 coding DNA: TGTGCCAGCAGCCCCTGGGACAGGGGAGCTTTCTTT. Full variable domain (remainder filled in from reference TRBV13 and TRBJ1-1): AAGVIQSPRHLIKEKRETATLKCYPIPRHDTVYWYQQGPGQDPQFLISFYEKMQSDKGSIPDRFSAQQFSDYHSELNMSSLELGDSALYFCASSPWDRGAFFGQGTRLTVV.

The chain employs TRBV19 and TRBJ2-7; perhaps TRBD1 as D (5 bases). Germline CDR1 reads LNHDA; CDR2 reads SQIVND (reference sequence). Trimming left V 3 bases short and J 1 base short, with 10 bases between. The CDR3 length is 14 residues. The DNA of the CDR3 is TGTGCCAGTAGTATCCAGGGAAATTCCTACGAGCAGTACTTC. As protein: CASSIQGNSYEQYF.